These T cell receptor beta chains were read from a single sample in a study of T cells in Graves' hyperthyroidism and ophthalmopathy. TCRdb called the multiplex PCR reads again in MiXCR, with one record for every CDR3 protein. The data show 410,000 or so distinct CDR3 sequences, approximately 14% seen once. The source material was blood. These TCRs come from a man between 18 and 29 years old with Graves' ophthalmopathy. Both conserved end residues are part of each CDR3. The D gene is left open where the match is weak. Clone size is given for some rows only: seen once, a few or many times, or a class if the clone is expanded.

CDR3 protein: CASRGGKGGELFF; CDR3 DNA: TGTGCCAGCCGAGGGGGTAAAGGGGGGGAGCTGTTTTTT; clone size: once; CDR3 length: 13; D gene: .; J gene: TRBJ2-2; V gene: TRBV12-3/TRBV12-4
CDR3 protein: CSANGYNEQFF; CDR3 DNA: TGCAGTGCCAACGGCTACAATGAGCAGTTCTTC; clone size: many; CDR3 length: 11; D gene: .; J gene: TRBJ2-1; V gene: TRBV20-1
CDR3 protein: CASSFPDQPWVAFF; CDR3 DNA: TGTGCCAGCAGTTTTCCGGACCAACCTTGGGTAGCTTTCTTT; clone size: many; CDR3 length: 14; D gene: .; J gene: TRBJ1-1; V gene: TRBV12-3/TRBV12-4
CDR3 protein: CASSTRPGELFF; CDR3 DNA: TGTGCCAGCAGCACACGACCCGGGGAGCTGTTTTTT; clone size: .; CDR3 length: 12; D gene: .; J gene: TRBJ2-2; V gene: TRBV3-1
CDR3 protein: CASSLGPLPYEQYF; CDR3 DNA: TGTGCCAGCAGCTTAGGCCCCTTGCCCTACGAGCAGTACTTC; clone size: many; CDR3 length: 14; D gene: .; J gene: TRBJ2-7; V gene: TRBV7-9
CDR3 protein: CASSSRYGGGNEKLFF; CDR3 DNA: TGTGCCAGCAGCTCTAGATATGGGGGCGGTAATGAAAAACTGTTTTTT; clone size: .; CDR3 length: 16; D gene: .; J gene: TRBJ1-4; V gene: TRBV9
CDR3 protein: CASSLARDRVADTQYF; CDR3 DNA: TGTGCCAGCAGCTTAGCCCGGGACAGGGTCGCAGATACGCAGTATTTT; clone size: .; CDR3 length: 16; D gene: TRBD1; J gene: TRBJ2-3; V gene: TRBV7-9
CDR3 protein: CASSQLGNEQFF; CDR3 DNA: TGCGCCAGCAGCCAACTAGGCAATGAGCAGTTCTTC; clone size: few; CDR3 length: 12; D gene: .; J gene: TRBJ2-1; V gene: TRBV4-1
CDR3 protein: CASSVAYRGETQYF; CDR3 DNA: TGTGCCAGCAGCGTAGCCTACAGGGGAGAGACCCAGTACTTC; clone size: many; CDR3 length: 14; D gene: TRBD1; J gene: TRBJ2-5; V gene: TRBV9
CDR3 protein: CASSDWINSLEQYF; CDR3 DNA: TGTGCCAGCAGCGACTGGATTAACTCCCTCGAGCAGTACTTC; clone size: many; CDR3 length: 14; D gene: .; J gene: TRBJ2-7; V gene: TRBV12-3/TRBV12-4
CDR3 protein: CASGLVSGEYEQYF; CDR3 DNA: TGTGCTAGTGGTTTGGTAAGCGGGGAATACGAGCAGTACTTC; clone size: .; CDR3 length: 14; D gene: TRBD2; J gene: TRBJ2-7; V gene: TRBV12-5
CDR3 protein: CASRVAGGLKNIQYF; CDR3 DNA: TGTGCCAGCAGAGTAGCGGGGGGGCTAAAAAACATTCAGTACTTC; clone size: many; CDR3 length: 15; D gene: TRBD2; J gene: TRBJ2-4; V gene: TRBV12-3/TRBV12-4
CDR3 protein: CASSLNGVGTLVGTQYF; CDR3 DNA: TGTGCCAGCAGCTTAAACGGAGTGGGTACCCTGGTGGGTACGCAGTATTTT; clone size: many; CDR3 length: 17; D gene: .; J gene: TRBJ2-3; V gene: TRBV11-3
CDR3 protein: CASSPLQGVRNNEQFF; CDR3 DNA: TGTGCCAGCTCACCACTGCAGGGGGTTAGGAACAATGAGCAGTTCTTC; clone size: many; CDR3 length: 16; D gene: TRBD1; J gene: TRBJ2-1; V gene: TRBV18
CDR3 protein: CASSQYRDGYTF; CDR3 DNA: TGTGCCAGCAGCCAATACAGGGATGGCTACACCTTC; clone size: many; CDR3 length: 12; D gene: .; J gene: TRBJ1-2; V gene: TRBV3-1
CDR3 protein: CASSSGPTGQPQHF; CDR3 DNA: TGTGCCAGCAGTAGCGGGCCGACGGGTCAGCCCCAGCATTTT; clone size: .; CDR3 length: 14; D gene: .; J gene: TRBJ1-5; V gene: TRBV16
CDR3 protein: CASSLDGTGAFF; CDR3 DNA: TGTGCCAGCAGCTTAGACGGAACCGGAGCTTTCTTT; clone size: .; CDR3 length: 12; D gene: .; J gene: TRBJ1-1; V gene: TRBV7-9
CDR3 protein: CASSPKREAYNEQFF; CDR3 DNA: TGTGCCAGCTCACCAAAACGGGAGGCCTACAATGAGCAGTTCTTC; clone size: many; CDR3 length: 15; D gene: TRBD2; J gene: TRBJ2-1; V gene: TRBV18
CDR3 protein: CASSHGEGNTEAFF; CDR3 DNA: TGTGCCAGCTCCCATGGGGAGGGGAACACTGAAGCTTTCTTT; clone size: once; CDR3 length: 14; D gene: .; J gene: TRBJ1-1; V gene: TRBV18
CDR3 protein: CSARGGQAPIDYTGELFF; CDR3 DNA: TGCAGTGCTAGAGGAGGACAGGCCCCCATCGATTACACCGGGGAGCTGTTTTTT; clone size: many; CDR3 length: 18; D gene: TRBD1; J gene: TRBJ2-2; V gene: TRBV20-1
CDR3 protein: CASSHRVGGLYNEQFF; CDR3 DNA: TGTGCCAGCAGCCACCGGGTCGGGGGACTTTACAATGAGCAGTTCTTC; clone size: .; CDR3 length: 16; D gene: .; J gene: TRBJ2-1; V gene: TRBV6-1
CDR3 protein: CASNKGARGEQYF; CDR3 DNA: TGTGCCAGCAACAAAGGGGCCAGAGGCGAGCAGTACTTC; clone size: .; CDR3 length: 13; D gene: .; J gene: TRBJ2-7; V gene: TRBV6-1
CDR3 protein: CSVVAGYEQYF; CDR3 DNA: TGCAGTGTCGTAGCGGGCTACGAGCAGTACTTC; clone size: .; CDR3 length: 11; D gene: TRBD2; J gene: TRBJ2-7; V gene: TRBV20-1
CDR3 protein: CASSQDTNTDTQYF; CDR3 DNA: TGTGCCAGCAGCCAAGATACAAACACAGATACGCAGTATTTT; clone size: .; CDR3 length: 14; D gene: .; J gene: TRBJ2-3; V gene: TRBV14
CDR3 protein: CATSDSDHRQDTQYF; CDR3 DNA: TGTGCCACCAGTGATTCGGACCACCGGCAAGATACGCAGTATTTT; clone size: .; CDR3 length: 15; D gene: .; J gene: TRBJ2-3; V gene: TRBV24-1
CDR3 protein: CASSSSGGRDTEAFF; CDR3 DNA: TGTGCCAGCAGCTCGTCAGGGGGCCGGGACACTGAAGCTTTCTTT; clone size: few; CDR3 length: 15; D gene: TRBD1; J gene: TRBJ1-1; V gene: TRBV7-6
CDR3 protein: CASSFAGPETQYF; CDR3 DNA: TGTGCCAGCAGCTTCGCGGGTCCGGAGACCCAGTACTTC; clone size: many; CDR3 length: 13; D gene: .; J gene: TRBJ2-5; V gene: TRBV7-2
CDR3 protein: CASSTGEGTDTQYF; CDR3 DNA: TGTGCCAGCAGCACGGGGGAGGGCACAGATACGCAGTATTTT; clone size: many; CDR3 length: 14; D gene: .; J gene: TRBJ2-3; V gene: TRBV3-1
CDR3 protein: CSVEGPTSF; CDR3 DNA: TGCAGCGTTGAGGGACCTACCTCCTTC; clone size: .; CDR3 length: 9; D gene: .; J gene: TRBJ1-2; V gene: TRBV29-1
CDR3 protein: CASSPAEYGYTF; CDR3 DNA: TGTGCCAGTAGTCCGGCGGAATATGGCTACACCTTC; clone size: many; CDR3 length: 12; D gene: .; J gene: TRBJ1-2; V gene: TRBV19
CDR3 protein: CASSELGTDTYEQYF; CDR3 DNA: TGTGCCAGCAGTGAATTAGGGACGGATACCTACGAGCAGTACTTC; clone size: few; CDR3 length: 15; D gene: .; J gene: TRBJ2-7; V gene: TRBV25-1
CDR3 protein: CASSFRSRGSVDEQFF; CDR3 DNA: TGTGCCAGCAGCTTCCGAAGCCGGGGGTCTGTGGATGAGCAGTTCTTC; clone size: many; CDR3 length: 16; D gene: .; J gene: TRBJ2-1; V gene: TRBV5-5
CDR3 protein: CASSPSGGGAGGGEETQYF; CDR3 DNA: TGTGCCAGCAGCCCTAGTGGGGGTGGAGCGGGGGGCGGAGAAGAGACCCAGTACTTC; clone size: few; CDR3 length: 19; D gene: TRBD2; J gene: TRBJ2-5; V gene: TRBV11-2
CDR3 protein: CASSQGGGGADTQYF; CDR3 DNA: TGTGCCAGCAGCCAAGGGGGCGGGGGCGCAGATACGCAGTATTTT; clone size: many; CDR3 length: 15; D gene: .; J gene: TRBJ2-3; V gene: TRBV4-2
CDR3 protein: CASSPGTSGNQETQYF; CDR3 DNA: TGTGCCAGCAGCCCCGGGACTAGCGGGAACCAAGAGACCCAGTACTTC; clone size: many; CDR3 length: 16; D gene: TRBD2; J gene: TRBJ2-5; V gene: TRBV11-1
CDR3 protein: CASSQQSGGPYNEQFF; CDR3 DNA: TGTGCCAGCAGCCAACAGAGCGGGGGGCCCTACAATGAGCAGTTCTTC; clone size: .; CDR3 length: 16; D gene: TRBD2; J gene: TRBJ2-1; V gene: TRBV4-2
CDR3 protein: CASSIVAKIVSSYNEQFF; CDR3 DNA: TGTGCCAGCAGCATCGTGGCTAAAATTGTGAGCTCCTACAATGAGCAGTTCTTC; clone size: many; CDR3 length: 18; D gene: .; J gene: TRBJ2-1; V gene: TRBV12-3/TRBV12-4
CDR3 protein: CASSGTSGGAGYF; CDR3 DNA: TGTGCCAGCAGTGGTACTAGCGGGGGGGCCGGGTACTTC; clone size: .; CDR3 length: 13; D gene: TRBD2; J gene: TRBJ2-5; V gene: TRBV2
CDR3 protein: CASSIGQGARYEQYF; CDR3 DNA: TGTGCCAGTAGTATTGGACAGGGGGCGCGCTACGAGCAGTACTTC; clone size: .; CDR3 length: 15; D gene: TRBD1; J gene: TRBJ2-7; V gene: TRBV19
CDR3 protein: CASNQQDPHTDTQYF; CDR3 DNA: TGCGCCAGCAACCAACAGGATCCCCACACAGATACGCAGTATTTT; clone size: once; CDR3 length: 15; D gene: .; J gene: TRBJ2-3; V gene: TRBV5-1
CDR3 protein: CASSEVLLSYEQYF; CDR3 DNA: TGTGCCAGCAGTGAAGTGCTTCTCTCCTACGAGCAGTACTTC; clone size: many; CDR3 length: 14; D gene: .; J gene: TRBJ2-7; V gene: TRBV2
CDR3 protein: CASRARALSEAFF; CDR3 DNA: TGTGCCAGCAGGGCCAGGGCTTTGTCTGAAGCTTTCTTT; clone size: many; CDR3 length: 13; D gene: .; J gene: TRBJ1-1; V gene: TRBV6-1